A single TCR beta chain is shown here with its context. The antigen remains undetermined. Here immunoSEQ multiplex PCR was the method, and the copy in TCRdb shows in-frame clones only, minus some. Among roughly 2.1 million clones listed, 93% were seen once. Trimming stripped 1 base from V and 3 bases from J, with 12 bases between. Looked up from germline, CDR1 is MDHEN and CDR2 is SYDVKM. The CDR3 loop spans 15 amino acids. This sample was taken from a study of shared clonotypes between healthy human individuals. Study-level information: CD4 naive and CD4 memory each took three plates per donor, while CD8 naive took two and CD8 memory one. Study results and caveats: Blood was the sole source, and tissue repertoires probably differ. For sorted subsets, rarefaction showed incomplete sequencing despite large depth. Generation probabilities of non-shared clonotypes were lower (relative to those shared by all four donors).

CD45RO-negative cells were positively selected for CCR7, leaving out terminally differentiated effector memory CD45RA+ cells. The specimen sequenced was naive CD8+ T cells from PBMCs. The source is a man aged 18 to 35 in good health. Some clones in this sample may be carry-over from other donors' samples. The gene calls are TRBV28 and TRBJ1-1, with D possibly being TRBD1 (5 bases). The CDR3 reads CASSLFGGKDTEAFF. The CDR3 DNA reads TGTGCCAGCAGTTTATTTGGGGGAAAAGACACTGAAGCTTTCTTT.